The T cell receptor (beta chain) under discussion was sequenced for a study of blood T cell repertoires in COVID-19 (dated by TCRdb to about 2020). About the investigation overall: Samples from collaborators originated in the United States, Italy and Spain and spanned both the acute and convalescent phases of COVID-19. Subjects who had been exposed to COVID-19, were actively infected with it, or had recovered from it provided the deeply sampled blood TCRbeta repertoires that made up the dataset. The repertoires were made available in a free public database intended to serve as a resource for research on the immune response to SARS-CoV-2. Where HLA class I and class II types were available, the types were taken from metadata supplied by the sample provider, not from assay-based typing. The material from the prospective study consisted of cDNA or gDNA derived from T cells, B-cell-depleted T cells, or PBMCs. The sample metadata nearly always contained a de-identified subject ID, COVID-19 status, age in years and sex. Samples came from the ongoing ImmuneRACE study (first 160 participants) plus 1,254 subjects from 6 global collaborators. Results the study describes overall, beyond this receptor: The amount of clinical and demographic metadata varied by source and participant and was provided uncurated.

Based on the germline V gene, the CDR1 and CDR2 sequences are KGHSH and LQKENI. The CDR3 runs 16 amino acids, cysteine and phenylalanine included. Just the 48-base CDR3 DNA is kept, in frame starting at base 1. V is trimmed back by 4 bases and J by 4 bases, and the junction contains 9 bases that no gene match accounts for. This clone was seen only once. It has no known antigen specificity. It has no much larger one-base neighbor in the sample; base qualities were not kept. In the prospective study, participants were about 18 to 100 years old, resided in around 25 geographic areas of the United States, and were enrolled through a virtual design. In the prospective study, cohorts were assigned on the basis of participant-reported clinical history obtained from a screening survey and a study questionnaire. Exposed participants had been in contact, within 2 weeks of entering the study, with a person who had a PCR-confirmed or clinician-diagnosed case of COVID-19. In the prospective study, mobile phlebotomists collected whole blood, serum and a nasopharyngeal or oropharyngeal swab from each participant. Over an approximately 2-month period, participants in the prospective study had the option of providing additional blood draws and questionnaires. Blood samples from the prospective study were shipped frozen or at room temperature prior to DNA extraction.

TCRbeta CDR3 regions were amplified from genomic DNA by means of the immunoSEQ Assay, a bias-controlled multiplex PCR. In the authors' own workflow: Nucleated cell counts per sample were estimated from amplification of reference gene primers within the assay. To quantify the absolute abundance of each unique TCRbeta CDR3 rearrangement, sequence reads were collapsed and filtered. Productive Simpson clonality was computed per sample as the square root of Simpson's diversity index over productive rearrangements. Sourced from immuneACCESS, this table was stored by TCRdb with only in-frame sequences that have V and J called. A share of the clones is absent; for the studies checked, an unresolved V gene accounts for under half, and the remainder has no known explanation. V and J calls and clone size follow that table, whereas D and trimming were derived from the DNA. This sample comprises 350,000 to 400,000 clones, roughly nine tenths of them detected only once. The ten biggest clones cover about 0.9% of the sample.

The chain is made from TRBV18 and TRBJ1-2, with 10 bases aligning to TRBD1. This clonotype was sampled from a middle-aged woman who had been exposed to COVID-19. The sequenced material came from PBMCs or T cells enriched from blood (not recorded which). The DNA sequence is given as TGTGCCAGCTCACAGGTCCCCGGGACAGGGGTCTATGGCTACACCTTC. It translates as CASSQVPGTGVYGYTF.